These 17 T cell receptor beta chains originate from one sample sequenced in a study of cytomegalovirus exposure and HLA in healthy donors. Primers for the PCR totalled 60 Vbeta and 13 Jbeta. Here immunoSEQ multiplex PCR was the method, and the copy in TCRdb shows in-frame clones only, minus some. The sample consists of some 200,000 clones, 77% of them appearing once. The specimen was PBMCs. These receptors came from a woman aged 60-70 years in good health and CMV-seropositive.

The J gene is TRBJ2-7, the V gene TRBV27; 7 nucleotides align to TRBD1. V trimming: 4 bases; J trimming: 0 bases; junction bases outside the gene matches: 9. The CDR3 contains 16 residues. The germline CDR1 and CDR2 sequences are MNHEY and SMNVEV (reference sequence). The CDR3 loop reads CASSSEITGVSYEQYF. In DNA, the CDR3 is TGTGCCAGCAGTTCAGAAATCACAGGGGTCTCCTACGAGCAGTACTTC.

This chain joins TRBV2 and TRBJ1-3; D uncertain. The CDR3 loop spans 12 amino acids. V lost 8 bases, J lost 2 bases, and 7 bases lay in between. CDR1 is SNHLY, CDR2 FYNNEI, per germline. The CDR3 spells CASDKPGNTIYF. The CDR3 coding sequence is TGTGCCAGCGACAAACCTGGAAACACCATATATTTT.

This chain connects TRBV7-2 to TRBJ2-1; tentatively, D is TRBD2 (6 bases). This CDR3 has 13 residues. Germline V CDR1 and CDR2: SGHTA, FQGNSA. V was clipped by 8 bases and J by 2 bases, with 10 bases between them. The CDR3 loop is CASFASAYNEQFF. The CDR3 region has the DNA TGTGCCAGCTTCGCTAGCGCCTACAATGAGCAGTTCTTC.

The CDR3 sequence: CASSLGNTGDTEAFF. In nucleotides, the CDR3 is TGCGCCAGCAGCTTGGGCAATACAGGGGACACTGAAGCTTTCTTT. The chain employs TRBV5-1 and TRBJ1-1; 7 bases line up with TRBD1. Germline-derived CDR1 and CDR2 are SGHRS and YFSETQ. V lost 0 bases, J lost 3 bases, and 5 bases stayed unmatched. The CDR3 runs to 15 residues.

The chain links TRBV19 to TRBJ2-4; 9 bases match TRBD1. CDR3 length equals 15 residues. The germline V gene has CDR1 LNHDA and CDR2 SQIVND (reference sequence). After removal of 4 bases from V and 0 bases from J, the junction contained 1 base not matched to a gene. The CDR3 here is CASSNRGPAKNIQYF. Written as DNA, the CDR3 is TGTGCCAGTAGTAACAGGGGGCCAGCCAAAAACATTCAGTACTTC.

With regard to this clone: This same CDR3 is encoded by further DNA sequences in the sample. This chain links TRBV10-3 with TRBJ1-5; 7 bases are shared with TRBD1. Per the germline V gene, CDR1 is ENHRY and CDR2 is SYGVKD. Germline trimming cut 4 bases from V and 2 bases from J; bases unmatched to any gene: 2. The CDR3 length is 14 residues. The CDR3 here is CAISGTGGNQPQHF. The CDR3 DNA reads TGTGCCATCAGTGGGACAGGTGGCAATCAGCCCCAGCATTTT.

The chain carries TRBV9 and TRBJ2-5; 12 nucleotides line up with TRBD2. V gave up 3 bases and J gave up 3 bases; unmatched junction bases: 6. Looked up from germline, CDR1 is SGDLS and CDR2 is YYNGEE. CDR3 size: 16 residues. CDR3 coding DNA: TGTGCCAGCAGCGCCAGGACTAGCGGGACGGAAGAGACCCAGTACTTC. This encodes CASSARTSGTEETQYF.

The chain combines TRBV5-5 with TRBJ1-2; no reliable D call. Germline V gene data show CDR1 as SGHKS and CDR2 as YYEKEE (reference sequence). The CDR3 length is 13 residues. The V end lost 2 bases, the J end lost 2 bases, and 7 bases lay between the germline ends. CDR3 DNA: TGTGCCAGCAGCTTCGACGGGAACTATGGCTACACCTTC. It encodes CASSFDGNYGYTF.

The chain joins TRBV7-9 to TRBJ2-2, with a possible D match to TRBD1 (6 bases). The germline gives CDR1 SEHNR, CDR2 FQNEAQ (reference sequence). Trimming took 5 bases from V and 4 from J, leaving 17 bases between them. The CDR3 length is 16 residues. In nucleotides, the CDR3 is TGTGCCAGCAGCGACACTGGACAGACGGGCACCGGGGAGCTGTTTTTT. Translation gives CASSDTGQTGTGELFF.

The chain combines TRBV11-2 with TRBJ2-5, with 9 bases lining up with TRBD1. V was clipped by 1 base and J by 5 bases; unmatched bases: 11. CDR3 size: 17 residues. Germline V gene sequence: CDR1 SGHAT, CDR2 FQNNGV. The DNA for the CDR3 is TGTGCCAGCAGCTTAGCGCTGCCGGGACAGGGAAGCGAGACCCAGTACTTC. Residues: CASSLALPGQGSETQYF.

The J gene is TRBJ2-5, the V gene TRBV7-9; 8 bases are shared with TRBD2. CDR1 SEHNR and CDR2 FQNEAQ come from the germline V gene (reference sequence). The V segment lost 0 bases and the J segment 7 bases; nucleotides outside the gene matches: 10. The CDR3 sequence is 16 residues long. CDR3 region: CASSLAASGSAGTQYF. DNA for the CDR3: TGTGCCAGCAGCTTAGCGGCCAGCGGGAGTGCGGGGACCCAGTACTTC.

The chain has TRBV28 and TRBJ1-1; no firm D call. V lost 6 bases to trimming and J lost 0 bases, with 23 bases between them. CDR3 length: 18 residues. Per the germline V gene, CDR1 is MDHEN and CDR2 is SYDVKM. CDR3 residues: CASRTVEDLPAMNTEAFF. CDR3 bases: TGTGCCAGCAGGACTGTGGAGGACTTACCTGCCATGAACACTGAAGCTTTCTTT.

The chain combines TRBV9 with TRBJ1-2; D is ambiguous. Germline V gives CDR1 SGDLS, CDR2 YYNGEE. V was cut by 3 bases and J by 3 bases, with 15 bases left in between. The CDR3 is 15 residues long. CDR3 coding DNA: TGTGCCAGCAGCGGAGGGAACGCGGAGGACTATGGCTACACCTTC. Protein sequence: CASSGGNAEDYGYTF.

CDR3 in DNA: TGCGCCAGCAGCTCAGGGGGTTTAGGCACCGGGGAGCTGTTTTTT. Its translation is CASSSGGLGTGELFF. The V gene is TRBV5-1, the J gene TRBJ2-2, with TRBD1 identical over 7 bases. Trimming at V came to 3 bases and at J to 4 bases, leaving 6 bases not matched to a gene. This CDR3 has 15 residues. Germline values: CDR1 SGHRS, CDR2 YFSETQ.

Concerning this clone itself: In the same sample, other DNA sequences code for this CDR3. This chain uses TRBV7-2 with TRBJ1-4, with TRBD1 matching over 9 bases. Germline V gene data show CDR1 as SGHTA and CDR2 as FQGNSA. The CDR3 runs to 15 residues. V lost 5 bases to trimming and J lost 4 bases; unmatched junction nucleotides: 5. The CDR3 region is CASSARTGVNEKLFF. The CDR3 bases are TGTGCCAGCAGCGCCAGGACAGGGGTTAATGAAAAACTGTTTTTT.

The V and J genes are TRBV11-2 and TRBJ2-4, with 11 bases matching TRBD2. Trimming cost V 5 bases and J 9 bases; bases outside gene matches: 9. The CDR3 is 15 amino acids. Germline lookup yields CDR1 SGHAT and CDR2 FQNNGV. The CDR3 nucleotides are TGTGCCAGCAGCCCGCTAGCGGGGGGAGGGGTCATTCAGTACTTC. This translates into CASSPLAGGGVIQYF.

The chain has TRBV30 and TRBJ1-6; D is possibly TRBD1 (5 bases). Germline-derived CDR1 and CDR2 are GTSNPN and SVGIG (reference sequence). V shed 0 bases and J shed 18 bases, with 12 bases lying between them. CDR3 length: 11 amino acids. CDR3: CAWSVGGESHF. CDR3 coding DNA: TGTGCCTGGAGTGTAGGAGGGGAATCCCACTTT. Supplemented by reference TRBV30 and TRBJ1-6, the full variable domain reads SQTIHQWPATLVQPVGSPLSLECTVEGTSNPNLYWYRQAAGRGLQLLFYSVGIGQISSEVPQNLSASRPQDRQFILSSKKLLLSDSGFYLCAWSVGGESHFGNGTRLTVT.